This passage covers 17 T cell receptor beta chains from one sample sequenced in a study of patients and donors after allogeneic stem cell transplantation. Each CDR3 protein is one row after TCRdb ran MiXCR on the RT-PCR reads. The sample holds 150,000 to 250,000 distinct CDR3 sequences; around two fifths are singletons and the top ten take about 33%. The sample taken for sequencing was blood, either unsorted or a sorted T cell fraction (not recorded which). These receptors came from a human donor who was either an allogeneic HSCT recipient or a stem cell or donor lymphocyte infusion donor (not recorded which). It is not recorded whose cells these are; they may come from a transplant donor.

The V and J genes are TRBV2 and TRBJ2-1; D possibly corresponds to TRBD2 (5 bases). The V gene's germline CDR1 is SNHLY and CDR2 FYNNEI. CDR3 length: 12 amino acids. V gave up 5 bases and J gave up 15 bases, with 17 bases separating them. CDR3 sequence: CASSPGGLSLFF. The CDR3 coding sequence is TGTGCCAGCAGTCCAGGAGGTCTCTCTCTGTTCTTC. The complete variable domain, with remaining parts taken from reference TRBV2 and TRBJ2-1, reads EPEVTQTPSHQVTQMGQEVILRCVPISNHLYFYWYRQILGQKVEFLVSFYNNEISEKSEIFDDQFSVERPDGSNFTLKIRSTKLEDSAMYFCASSPGGLSLFFGPGTRLTVL.

The gene calls are TRBV27 and TRBJ2-2; TRBD2 agrees at 15 bases. Germline CDR1 is MNHEY and CDR2 is SMNVEV (reference sequence). The CDR3 is 16 residues long. Losses at the gene ends were 4 bases for V and 6 bases for J; bases not matched to a gene: 3. CDR3 coding DNA: TGTGCCAGCAGTTCCTGGACTAGCGGGAGGGCCGGGGAGCTGTTTTTT. It translates to CASSSWTSGRAGELFF.

V gene TRBV6-2 or TRBV6-3 combines with J gene TRBJ2-1, with 8 bases fitting TRBD2. J gave up 3 bases and V 2 bases, and 15 bases lay outside the gene matches. There are 19 residues in the CDR3. Germline lookup yields CDR1 MNHEY and CDR2 SVGEGT. CDR3 coding DNA: TGTGCCAGCAGTTACAGCCTCCAACTAGGTAGCGGGGACTACAATGAGCAGTTCTTC. Its translation: CASSYSLQLGSGDYNEQFF.

This clonotype was recorded a few times. The V call is TRBV6-2 or TRBV6-3, the J call TRBJ1-1; D remains ambiguous. With 6 bases removed from V and 3 bases from J, the gap between germline ends came to 14 bases. The CDR3 extends over 14 amino acids. Germline V CDR1 and CDR2: MNHEY, SVGEGT. CDR3 DNA: TGTGCCAGCAGCGACAATGGATGGGACACTGAAGCTTTCTTT. Protein product: CASSDNGWDTEAFF.

This clonotype was seen a few times. This chain connects TRBV12-3 or TRBV12-4 to TRBJ1-2; TRBD1 matches 8 bases. Trimming cost V 4 bases and J 4 bases; bases outside gene matches: 8. The CDR3 extends over 15 amino acids. CDR3 sequence: CASSSGQGRGYGYTF. CDR3 sequence (DNA): TGTGCCAGCAGTTCCGGACAGGGACGGGGCTATGGCTACACCTTC.

V and J are TRBV30 and TRBJ1-1; D unclear. Germline V gene data show CDR1 as GTSNPN and CDR2 as SVGIG (reference sequence). V lost 4 bases and J lost 3, with 12 bases in between. The length of the CDR3 is 13 residues. The CDR3 loop is CAWKAVGYTEAFF. The CDR3 DNA is TGTGCCTGGAAGGCTGTTGGGTACACTGAAGCTTTCTTT.

This chain uses TRBV7-9 with TRBJ1-5, with D possibly being TRBD1 (5 bases). With 4 bases removed from V and 5 bases from J, the gap between germline ends came to 21 bases. CDR1 SEHNR and CDR2 FQNEAQ come from the germline V gene (reference sequence). This CDR3 comprises 17 residues. The CDR3 is CASSSQVPGRGDQPQHF. The CDR3 DNA sequence: TGTGCCAGCAGCTCCCAAGTCCCGGGACGGGGAGATCAGCCCCAGCATTTT.

The table lists this clonotype with a count of one. The V and J genes are TRBV3-1 and TRBJ2-1; the match to TRBD2 covers 11 bases. Germline values: CDR1 LGHDT, CDR2 YNNKEL (reference sequence). V shed 6 bases and J 7 bases; nucleotides not matched to a gene: 8. This CDR3 spans 15 amino acids. The CDR3 loop reads CASRLAGASGNEQFF. CDR3 bases: TGTGCCAGCAGACTAGCGGGAGCCTCCGGTAATGAGCAGTTCTTC.

The CDR3 sequence: CASHIGQGANEQYF. Here the CDR3 DNA reads TGCGCCAGTCACATCGGACAGGGGGCAAACGAGCAGTACTTC. The chain carries TRBV5-1 and TRBJ2-7; TRBD1 matches at 11 bases. This CDR3 has 14 amino acids. The ends lost 8 bases at V and 5 bases at J; junction bases unmatched: 9. Germline V CDR1 and CDR2: SGHRS, YFSETQ.

The chain links TRBV11-2 to TRBJ1-1; the D gene is possibly TRBD1 (5 bases). The CDR3 has 11 residues. Germline values: CDR1 SGHAT, CDR2 FQNNGV. The germline V and J ends were trimmed by 5 bases and 8 bases, with 9 bases remaining between them. In DNA, the CDR3 is TGTGCCAGCAGCGTCGGACACGAAGCTTTCTTT. It yields the protein CASSVGHEAFF.

The CDR3 DNA follows: TGTGCCAGCAGTGAACGGGCTAGCGGGAGTATTTCAGAGCAGTATTTT. Translating it yields CASSERASGSISEQYF. This rearrangement joins TRBV2 to TRBJ2-3, with 10 bases aligning to TRBD2. This CDR3 spans 16 amino acids. V shed 2 bases, J shed 11 bases, and the junction held 13 bases outside the gene matches. Germline values: CDR1 SNHLY, CDR2 FYNNEI.

There are a few counts of this clonotype. The chain joins TRBV28 to TRBJ1-2; D perhaps matches TRBD1 (5 bases). Per germline, CDR1 MDHEN and CDR2 SYDVKM. The V end was cut by 3 bases, the J end by 1 base, with 9 bases between. The CDR3 is made up of 14 amino acids. CDR3 sequence: CASSFRGDNYGYTF. The CDR3 DNA sequence: TGTGCCAGCAGTTTTAGAGGGGATAACTATGGCTACACCTTC.

This clonotype was seen only a few times. The chain couples TRBV12-3 or TRBV12-4 to TRBJ2-3, with D perhaps matching TRBD2 (8 bases). With 5 bases removed from V and 3 bases from J, the gap between germline ends came to 27 bases. This CDR3 is built from 19 residues. CDR3 coding DNA: TGTGCCAGCAGTGGGACAGTCTTACAGGGTTCGGGAGGGACAGATACGCAGTATTTT. It specifies CASSGTVLQGSGGTDTQYF.

DNA of the CDR3: TGTGCCAGCAGCTTGCTAGCGGGAGGGCCACCAGATACGCAGTATTTT. This gives the protein CASSLLAGGPPDTQYF. This chain links TRBV7-2 with TRBJ2-3, with 12 bases that match TRBD2. Germline V gene sequence: CDR1 SGHTA, CDR2 FQGNSA. CDR3 length: 16 residues. The trim removed 3 bases at V and 4 bases at J, leaving 5 bases unmatched. The complete variable domain, with remaining parts taken from reference TRBV7-2 and TRBJ2-3, reads GAGVSQSPSNKVTEKGKDVELRCDPISGHTALYWYRQSLGQGLEFLIYFQGNSAPDKSGLPSDRFSAERTGGSVSTLTIQRTQQEDSAVYLCASSLLAGGPPDTQYFGPGTRLTVL.

V usage is TRBV6-1 and J usage is TRBJ2-3; D remains ambiguous. The CDR3 length is 14 residues. The V end lost 6 bases, the J end lost 5 bases, and 15 bases lay between the germline ends. The V gene's germline CDR1 is MNHNS and CDR2 SASEGT. CDR3 residues: CASSQGRVGDTQYF. The DNA for the CDR3 is TGTGCCAGCAGCCAAGGACGGGTGGGAGATACGCAGTATTTT.

With regard to this clonotype: One end of the junction varies from germline; a read error may be responsible. The J gene is TRBJ1-1, the V gene TRBV5-1, with D possibly matching TRBD1 (5 bases). The CDR3 runs to 15 residues. Germline CDR1 is SGHRS and CDR2 is YFSETQ. CDR3 loop: CASSLAGEGRTEAFF. CDR3 nucleotides: TGCGCTAGCAGCTTGGCGGGGGAAGGGCGCACTGAAGCTTTCTTT.

V usage is TRBV5-4 and J usage is TRBJ2-3; TRBD2 aligns across 10 bases. Trimming at V came to 4 bases and at J to 3 bases, leaving 8 bases not matched to a gene. The CDR3 runs 16 residues. Germline values: CDR1 SGHNT, CDR2 YYREEE (reference sequence). CDR3 sequence: CASSPSLAGETDTQYF. As DNA, the CDR3 is TGTGCCAGCAGCCCCAGCCTAGCGGGAGAAACAGATACGCAGTATTTT.